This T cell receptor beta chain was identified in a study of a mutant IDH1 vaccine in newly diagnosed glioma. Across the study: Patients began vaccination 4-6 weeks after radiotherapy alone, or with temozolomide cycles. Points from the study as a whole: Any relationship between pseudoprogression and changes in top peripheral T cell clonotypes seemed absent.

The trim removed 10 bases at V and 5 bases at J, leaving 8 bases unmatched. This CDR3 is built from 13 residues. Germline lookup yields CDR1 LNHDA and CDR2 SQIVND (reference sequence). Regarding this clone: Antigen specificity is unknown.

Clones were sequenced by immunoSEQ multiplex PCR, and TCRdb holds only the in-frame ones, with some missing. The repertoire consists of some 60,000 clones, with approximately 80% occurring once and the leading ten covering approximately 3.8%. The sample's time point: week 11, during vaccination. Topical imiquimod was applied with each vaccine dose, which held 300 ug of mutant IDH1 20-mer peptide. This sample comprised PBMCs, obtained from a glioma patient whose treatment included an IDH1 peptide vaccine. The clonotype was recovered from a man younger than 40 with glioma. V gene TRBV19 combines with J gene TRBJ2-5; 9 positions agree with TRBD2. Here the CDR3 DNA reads TGTGCCACCTCGGGACTAGCAGACGAGACCCAGTACTTC. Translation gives CATSGLADETQYF.